Following are 32 T cell receptor beta chains from one sample sequenced in a study of type 1 regulatory T cells. From the reads, TCRdb called clonotypes with MiXCR, one entry per CDR3 protein. This table holds around 88,000 distinct CDR3 sequences, roughly 28% found once. The sequenced sample consisted of CD4+ T cells, either the whole sample or a sorted fraction (not recorded which). Source of these receptors: a human donor in good health.

This chain links TRBV19 with TRBJ2-7; 9 bases map to TRBD1. The CDR3 runs 14 residues. The germline gives CDR1 LNHDA, CDR2 SQIVND (reference sequence). With 2 bases clipped from V and 3 bases from J, the junction kept 2 bases outside the gene matches. For the CDR3, the DNA is TGTGCCAGTAGTATACCGGGACAGGGCTACGAGCAGTACTTC. This encodes CASSIPGQGYEQYF.

Concerning this clonotype itself: Germline is not matched at one junction end, which may reflect a read error. The genes are TRBV4-3 and TRBJ2-3; D remains unclear. The CDR3 is 15 residues long. Germline V CDR1 and CDR2: LGHNA, YSLEER. The DNA for the CDR3 is TGCGCCAGCAGTTATGGGTTGGGCAGCACAGATACGCAGTGTTTT. As protein: CASSYGLGSTDTQCF.

The chain combines TRBV20-1 with TRBJ2-7; D is possibly TRBD1 (5 bases). The CDR3 consists of 12 residues. The germline V gene encodes CDR1 DFQATT and CDR2 SNEGSKA (reference sequence). The germline V and J ends were trimmed by 2 bases and 5 bases, with 10 bases remaining between them. CDR3 coding DNA: TGCAGTGCTAGAACCCAGGGAAACGAGCAGTACTTC. It encodes CSARTQGNEQYF.

The V and J genes are TRBV7-2 and TRBJ2-3; D is perhaps TRBD2 (6 bases). The V end lost 5 bases, the J end lost 3 bases, and 15 bases lay between the germline ends. Germline assignment: CDR1 SGHTA and CDR2 FQGNSA. This CDR3 contains 15 residues. This CDR3 is CASSPRLGHTDTQYF. The CDR3 DNA reads as TGTGCCAGCAGCCCGCGACTAGGCCATACAGATACGCAGTATTTT.

The chain employs TRBV19 and TRBJ2-7, with D maybe TRBD2 (5 bases). This CDR3 is 15 amino acids long. V was trimmed by 6 bases and J by 0 bases, leaving 15 bases between them. Per germline, CDR1 LNHDA and CDR2 SQIVND (reference sequence). The CDR3 protein is CASRSLGGPSYEQYF. The CDR3 coding sequence is TGTGCCAGTAGATCACTTGGCGGGCCCTCCTACGAGCAGTACTTC. Full variable domain (rest looked up from reference TRBV19 and TRBJ2-7): DGGITQSPKYLFRKEGQNVTLSCEQNLNHDAMYWYRQDPGQGLRLIYYSQIVNDFQKGDIAEGYSVSREKKESFPLTVTSAQKNPTAFYLCASRSLGGPSYEQYFGPGTRLTVT.

The chain carries TRBV19 and TRBJ1-2; 8 positions agree with TRBD1. Germline CDR1 is LNHDA and CDR2 is SQIVND (reference sequence). This CDR3 is built from 13 residues. Unmatched junction bases numbered 4, after V lost 2 bases and J lost 8 bases. The CDR3 nucleotides are TGTGCCAGTAGTATACAGGGGGCGCCGGGCTACACCTTC. Amino acids: CASSIQGAPGYTF.

This clonotype showed up just a few times. The rearrangement joins TRBV29-1 to TRBJ2-7; 9 positions match TRBD2. CDR1 and CDR2 (germline): SQVTM, ANQGSEA. This CDR3 has 14 amino acids. Trimming at V came to 7 bases and at J to 3 bases, leaving 10 bases not matched to a gene. The CDR3 reads CSGALAGEGYEQYF. The CDR3 DNA reads TGCAGCGGTGCTTTAGCGGGAGAGGGCTACGAGCAGTACTTC.

This chain links TRBV29-1 with TRBJ2-1, with D possibly TRBD2 on 5 matching bases. Trimming left V 6 bases short and J 9 bases short, with 15 bases between. The CDR3 contains 12 residues. Germline values: CDR1 SQVTM, CDR2 ANQGSEA. CDR3 DNA sequence: TGCAGCGTCGGGCGCGGGTTGGGTGAGCAGTTCTTC. It specifies CSVGRGLGEQFF.

This clonotype was found a few times. The V call is TRBV20-1, the J call TRBJ2-1; 10 bases are a match to TRBD2. Germline V lookup: CDR1 DFQATT, CDR2 SNEGSKA (reference sequence). V gave up 0 bases and J gave up 8 bases; unmatched junction bases: 4. This CDR3 comprises 14 residues. DNA for the CDR3: TGCAGTGCTAGAGATCCAGCGGGAGGGGATGAGCAGTTCTTC. Its protein product is CSARDPAGGDEQFF.

CDR3 nucleotides: TGTGCCAGCAGCGCTTACGGTGATCAGCCCCAGCATTTT. Encoded protein: CASSAYGDQPQHF. The V call is TRBV27, the J call TRBJ1-5; D is uncertain. V lost 6 bases, J lost 5 bases, and 11 bases lay in between. The CDR3 loop spans 13 amino acids. CDR1 is MNHEY and CDR2 is SMNVEV in the germline V gene (reference sequence).

The rearrangement uses TRBV12-3 or TRBV12-4 and TRBJ2-2; the D is unclear. The V and J ends lost 2 bases and 6 bases respectively, with 10 bases between them. The CDR3 loop spans 14 amino acids. The CDR3: CASSLSRRAGELFF. CDR3 DNA sequence: TGTGCCAGCAGTTTATCTCGACGAGCCGGGGAGCTGTTTTTT.

The J gene is TRBJ2-3, the V gene TRBV5-4; either TRBD1 or TRBD2 may supply D (5 bases each). CDR1 is SGHNT and CDR2 is YYREEE in the germline V gene (reference sequence). Trimming left V 4 bases short and J 0 bases short, with 15 bases between. The CDR3 has 16 amino acids. CDR3 sequence reads: CASSLNPGPSTDTQYF. CDR3 nucleotides: TGTGCCAGCAGCCTTAACCCGGGACCTAGCACAGATACGCAGTATTTT.

The chain joins TRBV4-3 to TRBJ2-1; 9 bases are shared with TRBD2. Germline V CDR1 and CDR2: LGHNA, YSLEER. V shed 5 bases and J 0 bases; nucleotides not matched to a gene: 5. The CDR3 totals 16 residues. Written as DNA, the CDR3 is TGCGCCAGCAGCAAAGGACTAGCGACCTCCTACAATGAGCAGTTCTTC. This gives the protein CASSKGLATSYNEQFF.

This chain uses TRBV28 with TRBJ2-7; D unclear. The CDR3 length is 15 residues. V was shortened by 5 bases and J by 0 bases, with 14 bases between the two germline ends. Germline V gene data show CDR1 as MDHEN and CDR2 as SYDVKM. Here the CDR3 DNA reads TGTGCCAGCAGTCCTTGGGTCCACCACTCCTACGAGCAGTACTTC. Residues: CASSPWVHHSYEQYF.

The rearrangement joins TRBV6-1 to TRBJ1-6, with D possibly being TRBD1 (5 bases). The CDR3 covers 15 residues. From germline, CDR1 is MNHNS and CDR2 SASEGT. V was clipped by 1 base and J by 10 bases, with 14 bases between them. The CDR3 region is CASSEGGWLRSPLHF. In nucleotides, the CDR3 is TGTGCCAGCAGTGAAGGGGGGTGGCTTCGGTCACCCCTCCACTTT.

This clonotype was found a few times. The chain links TRBV3-1 to TRBJ2-3; D is undetermined. The CDR3 contains 16 residues. V gave up 1 base and J gave up 4 bases, with 15 bases separating them. Germline values: CDR1 LGHDT, CDR2 YNNKEL (reference sequence). CDR3 residues: CASSQVAGSVADTQYF. In DNA form, the CDR3 reads TGTGCCAGCAGCCAAGTGGCAGGTTCAGTTGCAGATACGCAGTATTTT.

The CDR3 sequence: CASSLTDSKQWKPQHF. The DNA of the CDR3 is TGTGCCAGCAGTTTAACGGACAGCAAACAGTGGAAGCCCCAGCATTTT. The chain couples TRBV12-3 or TRBV12-4 to TRBJ1-5; D possibly corresponds to TRBD1 (6 bases). The CDR3 is 16 residues long. V was trimmed by 2 bases and J by 8 bases, leaving 19 bases between them.

This rearrangement joins TRBV12-3 or TRBV12-4 to TRBJ2-5, with D perhaps TRBD1 or TRBD2 (5 bases each). The ends were cut back, 7 bases at V and 0 bases at J, with 15 bases in the middle. CDR3 size: 15 residues. The CDR3 here is CASTQGGEYQETQYF. The CDR3 bases are TGTGCCAGCACCCAGGGTGGGGAGTACCAAGAGACCCAGTACTTC.

As to this clonotype: A junction boundary mismatches the germline segment, possibly from a read error. The CDR3: CASSLALGRAYNEQFF. The CDR3 DNA follows: TGTGCCAGCAGCCTAGCGTTGGGACGGGCTTACAATGAGCAGTTCTTC. This chain links TRBV7-2 with TRBJ2-1, with a weak D call TRBD2 (6 bases). The germline V gene encodes CDR1 SGHTA and CDR2 FQGNSA. CDR3 length: 16 residues.

This clonotype occurred once. This chain uses TRBV20-1 with TRBJ2-7, with D uncertain. The CDR3 is made up of 13 amino acids. The V and J ends lost 5 bases and 0 bases respectively, with 11 bases between them. Germline-derived CDR1 and CDR2 are DFQATT and SNEGSKA (reference sequence). In DNA form, the CDR3 reads TGCAGTGCTCCAAAGACAAGCTCCTACGAGCAGTACTTC. Translated, it gives CSAPKTSSYEQYF.

Only a few counts were recorded for this clonotype. This chain connects TRBV5-1 to TRBJ2-5; 10 nucleotides match TRBD2. The CDR3 runs 17 residues. In germline, CDR1 is SGHRS, CDR2 YFSETQ. Losses at the gene ends were 0 bases for V and 2 bases for J; bases not matched to a gene: 7. CDR3 coding DNA: TGCGCCAGCAGCTTGGAAGTAGCGGGAGGAGGACAAGAGACCCAGTACTTC. It specifies CASSLEVAGGGQETQYF.

A word on this clonotype: No DNA is shown, since the ends of the CDR3 on it are uncertain; the CDR3 is the one TCRdb lists. V gene TRBV7-9 combines with J gene TRBJ2-2; no check of the table's D call, TRBD1, against the DNA was made. Counting both end residues, the CDR3 totals 17 amino acids. CDR1 is SEHNR and CDR2 is FQNEAQ in the germline V gene (reference sequence). Here the CDR3 reads CASTQTGTELRAGELFF.

V usage is TRBV11-2 and J usage is TRBJ2-1; tentative D call: TRBD1 (5 bases). The CDR3 loop spans 14 amino acids. Germline loops: CDR1 SGHAT, CDR2 FQNNGV. V gave up 2 bases and J gave up 6 bases, with 11 bases separating them. As DNA, the CDR3 is TGTGCCAGCAGCTTAAGTACAGGTGGCAATGAGCAGTTCTTC. As protein: CASSLSTGGNEQFF.

The CDR3: CASSLGDRGRYGYTF. The CDR3 DNA follows: TGTGCCAGCAGCTTAGGGGACAGGGGCCGGTATGGCTACACCTTC. The chain uses TRBV7-2 and TRBJ1-2; 10 bases align to TRBD1. V was clipped by 1 base and J by 5 bases; unmatched bases: 4. There are 15 residues in the CDR3. Germline CDR1 reads SGHTA; CDR2 reads FQGNSA.

V is TRBV2 and J is TRBJ2-5; 10 bases align to TRBD2. Germline V gene data show CDR1 as SNHLY and CDR2 as FYNNEI. J lost 6 bases, V lost 8 bases, and 9 bases had no gene match. This CDR3 comprises 14 residues. CDR3 residues: CASEISGRLKTQYF. DNA of the CDR3: TGTGCCAGCGAGATTAGCGGGAGGTTGAAGACCCAGTACTTC.

This chain connects TRBV7-9 to TRBJ1-2; 9 bases agree with TRBD1. This CDR3 has 16 residues. Per germline, CDR1 SEHNR and CDR2 FQNEAQ (reference sequence). The V and J ends lost 0 bases and 4 bases, in that order; junction bases with no gene match: 6. In nucleotides, the CDR3 is TGTGCCAGCAGCTTAGCGCACAGGGGGCAAGTCTATGGCTACACCTTC. Amino acid sequence: CASSLAHRGQVYGYTF.

Concerning this clonotype itself: One end of the junction fails to match germline, which may point to a read error. The chain has TRBV11-1 and TRBJ2-5, with 9 bases identical to TRBD2. The CDR3 consists of 16 residues. Looked up from germline, CDR1 is SGHAT and CDR2 is FQDESV (reference sequence). The CDR3 here is CASSLAGGRAGETQYF. As DNA, the CDR3 is TGTGCCAGCAGCCTAGCTGGCGGGAGGGCCGGAGAGACCCAGTACTTC. The full variable domain, in which reference TRBV11-1 and TRBJ2-5 provide the parts outside the CDR3, is EAEVAQSPRYKITEKSQAVAFWCDPISGHATLYWYRQILGQGPELLVQFQDESVVDDSQLPKDRFSAERLKGVDSTLKIQPAELGDSAMYLCASSLAGGRAGETQYFGPGTRLLVL.

In its sample, this clonotype was seen a few times. This chain links TRBV20-1 with TRBJ2-1, with 10 bases fitting TRBD2. V was clipped by 2 bases and J by 15 bases; unmatched bases: 13. Germline CDR1 and CDR2: DFQATT and SNEGSKA (reference sequence). There are 14 residues in the CDR3. This chain's CDR3 is CSARLAGDTALRFF. CDR3 sequence (DNA): TGCAGTGCTAGACTAGCGGGAGATACAGCGCTGCGGTTCTTC.

The rearrangement uses TRBV27 and TRBJ1-2; D unresolved. Germline assignment: CDR1 MNHEY and CDR2 SMNVEV (reference sequence). V shed 5 bases and J shed 4 bases, with 11 bases lying between them. CDR3 length: 13 amino acids. The CDR3 loop is CASSPRLLYGYTF. The CDR3, as DNA: TGTGCCAGCAGTCCCCGACTCCTCTATGGCTACACCTTC.

The chain uses TRBV5-1 and TRBJ2-1; D tentatively fits TRBD1 or TRBD2 (5 bases each). CDR3 length equals 14 residues. Germline lookup yields CDR1 SGHRS and CDR2 YFSETQ. With 3 bases removed from V and 8 bases from J, the gap between germline ends came to 15 bases. The CDR3 loop reads CASSSGTVGDEQFF. For the CDR3, the DNA is TGCGCCAGCAGCTCCGGGACGGTTGGTGATGAGCAGTTCTTC.

This chain's CDR3 is CASSLLSANTEAFF. CDR3 nucleotides: TGTGCCAGCAGCTTGCTCAGTGCGAACACTGAAGCTTTCTTT. The chain couples TRBV5-5 to TRBJ1-1; the D is unclear. The germline V gene has CDR1 SGHKS and CDR2 YYEKEE (reference sequence). CDR3 length: 14 residues. Trimming removed 1 base from V and 1 base from J, with 8 bases in between.

This clonotype was observed a few times. The V gene is TRBV12-3 or TRBV12-4, the J gene TRBJ2-2; 12 nucleotides match TRBD2. With 7 bases clipped from V and 7 bases from J, the junction kept 13 bases outside the gene matches. This CDR3 region has 17 residues. For the CDR3, the DNA is TGTGCCAGCACCCTAAGGACTAGCGGGAAGGTGGTCGGGGAGCTGTTTTTT. It translates to CASTLRTSGKVVGELFF.